The 10 T cell receptor beta chains in this list originate from one sample, sequenced in a study of metastatic and nonmetastatic thyroid tumors. TCRdb ran MiXCR on the PCR reads. The sample lists some 20,000 clones; approximately 9.9% were seen once. Each patient went into thyroid surgery without having received any treatment. Sample: blood. The receptors shown here come from a female donor with papillary thyroid cancer or a benign thyroid nodule (not recorded which). Some clones in this sample may be carry-over from other donors' samples.

V gene TRBV5-6 combines with J gene TRBJ2-7, with unresolved D. Trimming took off 1 base at V and 4 bases at J, with 6 bases between the two ends. Germline CDR1 and CDR2: SGHDT and YYEEEE. The CDR3 is 12 residues long. The CDR3 is CASSLLTYEQYF. CDR3 coding DNA: TGTGCCAGCAGCTTGTTAACTTACGAGCAGTACTTC.

By share of the sample, this clone is medium-sized. J is TRBJ2-3 and V is TRBV6-1; tentative D call: TRBD1 (6 bases). CDR1 is MNHNS and CDR2 is SASEGT in the germline V gene. The CDR3 sequence is 14 residues long. Trimming left V 8 bases short and J 5 bases short, with 17 bases between. CDR3 protein: CASASGQLIDTQYF. The CDR3 region has the DNA TGTGCCAGCGCTTCGGGACAACTCATAGATACGCAGTATTTT.

This clone has at least ten counts. The genes are TRBV24-1 and TRBJ1-1; D gene uncertain. Germline V gene data show CDR1 as KGHDR and CDR2 as SFDVKD. Trimming pared 5 bases from V and 0 bases from J, leaving 6 bases between. The CDR3 totals 13 residues. This chain's CDR3 is CATSGPMNTEAFF. The CDR3 DNA reads as TGTGCCACCAGTGGTCCGATGAACACTGAAGCTTTCTTT.

The CDR3 DNA sequence: TGCAGTGCTAGAAAGGACGGTGGAAACATTCAGTACTTC. Amino acid sequence: CSARKDGGNIQYF. The J gene is TRBJ2-4, the V gene TRBV20-1; D not resolved. The CDR3 runs to 13 residues. The V and J ends lost 2 bases and 6 bases respectively, with 11 bases between them. Germline CDR1 and CDR2: DFQATT and SNEGSKA (reference sequence).

V is TRBV5-6 and J is TRBJ1-1; D is uncertain. Trimming took 0 bases from V and 4 from J, leaving 7 bases between them. There are 13 residues in the CDR3. CDR1 SGHDT and CDR2 YYEEEE come from the germline V gene. CDR3: CASSLGQITEAFF. As DNA, the CDR3 is TGTGCCAGCAGCTTGGGGCAGATCACTGAAGCTTTCTTT.

In regard to this clone: The junction does not match germline at one end; this may be a read error. The chain is built from TRBV30 and TRBJ2-3, with unresolved D. The CDR3 consists of 11 residues. Germline V gene data show CDR1 as GTSNPN and CDR2 as SVGIG (reference sequence). In nucleotides, the CDR3 is TGCGCCTGGAGTTCTACAGATACGCAGTATTTT. Amino acids: CAWSSTDTQYF.

This clone has more than one count but fewer than ten. The V and J genes are TRBV27 and TRBJ2-1; 14 bases line up with TRBD2. The CDR3 spans 13 residues. The J segment lost 8 bases and the V segment lost 6 bases, leaving 0 bases of the junction unmatched. Germline lookup yields CDR1 MNHEY and CDR2 SMNVEV (reference sequence). CDR3 sequence: CASRTSGRDEQFF. The CDR3 coding sequence is TGTGCCAGCAGGACTAGCGGGAGGGATGAGCAGTTCTTC.

About this clone: One end of the junction fails to match germline, which may point to a read error. This chain uses TRBV4-2 with TRBJ2-1, with 7 positions matching TRBD2. This CDR3 is built from 15 residues. Germline CDR1 and CDR2: LGHNA and YNFKEQ. The CDR3 bases are TGTGCCAGCAGCCAAGCTAGCGGCACTTACAATGGGCAGTTCTTC. Amino acid sequence: CASSQASGTYNGQFF.

This clone turned up a few times. V gene TRBV15 combines with J gene TRBJ2-1, with 9 bases lining up with TRBD1. Germline trimming cut 0 bases from V and 6 bases from J; bases unmatched to any gene: 6. The V gene's germline CDR1 is LNHNV and CDR2 YYDKDF (reference sequence). The CDR3 has 16 residues. This CDR3 reads CATSRDRSTGGNEQFF. As DNA, the CDR3 is TGTGCCACCAGCAGAGATCGGTCGACAGGGGGCAATGAGCAGTTCTTC.

This clone was observed at least ten times. This chain joins TRBV7-2 and TRBJ2-3; 8 bases match TRBD2. The CDR3 extends over 15 amino acids. Germline assignment: CDR1 SGHTA and CDR2 FQGNSA. The V segment lost 5 bases and the J segment 4 bases; nucleotides outside the gene matches: 8. The CDR3 DNA is TGTGCCAGCAGCCGAGGGACTAGTAATCCAGATACGCAGTATTTT. Amino acids: CASSRGTSNPDTQYF.